The 7 T cell receptor beta chains reported below all come from one sample, sequenced in a study of regulatory T cells in long-lasting Graves disease (dated by TCRdb to about 2021). The sample's time point label, in plain terms: persistent/refractory GD, antithyroid drugs over 5 years with positive TRAb. For both TCR sequencing and RNA sequencing, RNA was extracted from PBMCs using TRIzol. Library preparation was by multiplex PCR. Sequencer: Illumina HiSeq 4000. CDR3 regions were amplified by Arm-PCR with iRepertoire HTBI primers to construct TCR beta libraries. TCRdb itself trimmed the public reads at Q25 with fastp, ran MiXCR and retained productive beta chains. Every distinct CDR3 protein forms one entry, paired with its most common genes and DNA. Counted in this sample were about 430,000 distinct CDR3 sequences; roughly a fifth of them appeared once. The leading ten clones occupy 14% of the sample.

The material was peripheral blood mononuclear cells (PBMCs), obtained when the disease was refractory, from a patient treated with antithyroid drugs. These receptor sequences come from a female donor with Graves disease.

The chain couples TRBV27 to TRBJ2-4, with TRBD2 matching 8 bases. Trimming took 5 bases from V and 8 from J; bases not matched to a gene: 11. CDR3 size: 15 residues. From germline, CDR1 is MNHEY and CDR2 SMNVEV (reference sequence). The CDR3 DNA sequence: TGTGCCAGCAGTCCCTCAGTAGCGGGGTTGGACATTCAGTACTTC. This encodes CASSPSVAGLDIQYF.

The table lists this clonotype with a few counts. V and J are TRBV13 and TRBJ2-1; 7 bases match TRBD2. From germline, CDR1 is PRHDT and CDR2 FYEKMQ (reference sequence). The CDR3 loop spans 14 amino acids. The V gene end was trimmed by 6 bases and the J gene end by 2 bases; junction bases not matched to a gene: 4. The CDR3 DNA reads TGTGCCAGCAGACCTAGCGGTCCCTACAATGAGCAGTTCTTC. It codes for CASRPSGPYNEQFF.

This clonotype was seen only a few times. The rearrangement links TRBV5-1 to TRBJ2-2, with 11 bases identical to TRBD2. The CDR3 runs to 15 residues. V lost 1 base, J lost 8 bases, and 4 bases stayed unmatched. In germline, CDR1 is SGHRS, CDR2 YFSETQ. The CDR3 here is CASSLTSGRVGELFF. The DNA of the CDR3 is TGCGCCAGCAGCTTGACTAGCGGGAGAGTAGGGGAGCTGTTTTTT.

Many counts were recorded for this clonotype. The CDR3 is CASSPIGSGSSETQYF. CDR3 DNA sequence: TGTGCCAGCAGCCCGATAGGGAGCGGGAGTAGCGAGACCCAGTACTTC. The rearrangement uses TRBV11-2 and TRBJ2-5, with 8 bases identical to TRBD2. Germline trimming cut 5 bases from V and 5 bases from J; bases unmatched to any gene: 13. The length of the CDR3 is 16 residues. In germline, CDR1 is SGHAT, CDR2 FQNNGV. Filled out from reference TRBV11-2 and TRBJ2-5, the complete variable domain reads EAGVAQSPRYKIIEKRQSVAFWCNPISGHATLYWYQQILGQGPKLLIQFQNNGVVDDSQLPKDRFSAERLKGVDSTLKIQPAKLEDSAVYLCASSPIGSGSSETQYFGPGTRLLVL.

There are many counts of this clonotype. In DNA form, the CDR3 reads TGTGCCAGCAGTCCCTGGACCCTTCGCCGGGAGCTGTTTTTT. This encodes CASSPWTLRRELFF. The chain couples TRBV27 to TRBJ2-2, with D unclear. The V gene's germline CDR1 is MNHEY and CDR2 SMNVEV (reference sequence). V lost 5 bases to trimming and J lost 9 bases, with 16 bases between them. This CDR3 is 14 amino acids long.

This clonotype was observed many times. The V call is TRBV6-1, the J call TRBJ1-4; tentatively, D is TRBD1 (5 bases). The CDR3 has 14 amino acids. The germline V gene encodes CDR1 MNHNS and CDR2 SASEGT. Trimming took 6 bases from V and 4 from J, leaving 12 bases between them. CDR3: CASRSETVNEKLFF. The CDR3 coding sequence is TGTGCCAGCAGATCCGAGACAGTTAATGAAAAACTGTTTTTT.

This rearrangement joins TRBV29-1 to TRBJ2-1; TRBD2 agrees at 9 bases. Germline V CDR1 and CDR2: SQVTM, ANQGSEA. This CDR3 is built from 16 residues. Trimming at V came to 7 bases and at J to 7 bases, leaving 17 bases not matched to a gene. The CDR3 DNA reads TGCAGCGCCGGGGGAGCTAGCGGGAACCTCGGGAATGAGCAGTTCTTC. The encoded protein is CSAGGASGNLGNEQFF.